The rows below give T cell receptor beta chains drawn from one sample of a study of T cell responses to AZD1222 COVID-19 vaccine. Assay: immunoSEQ multiplex PCR; the TCRdb copy retains only in-frame clones and omits some. The sample gives under 95,000 clones, 80% to 90% of which show up once; around 8% is in the top ten. The sample was peripheral blood, taken on day 0 of AZD1222 vaccination. Receptor source: an adult in good health. Each CDR3 is given with its conserved first and last residue. A D gene is named only where the DNA matches it firmly. Clone size, where shown, is once, few, many, or a class for clones that have expanded.

j_call: TRBJ1-2; v_call: TRBV6-2/TRBV6-3; clone_size: -; d_call: -; cdr3_aa: CASSSSMDNYGYTF; cdr3_nt: TGTGCCAGCAGTTCCTCTATGGATAACTATGGCTACACCTTC
j_call: TRBJ2-2; v_call: TRBV5-1; clone_size: -; d_call: TRBD1; cdr3_aa: CASSGGTGSTGELFF; cdr3_nt: TGCGCCAGCAGCGGGGGGACAGGGAGTACCGGGGAGCTGTTTTTT
j_call: TRBJ2-7; v_call: TRBV6-2/TRBV6-3; clone_size: -; d_call: TRBD2; cdr3_aa: CASSYPNLRASGSSYEQYF; cdr3_nt: TGTGCCAGCAGTTACCCGAACCTGAGGGCTAGCGGAAGCTCCTACGAGCAGTACTTC
j_call: TRBJ1-3; v_call: TRBV30; clone_size: few; d_call: TRBD1; cdr3_aa: CAWSRTGVGNTIYF; cdr3_nt: TGTGCCTGGAGTAGGACAGGGGTAGGAAACACCATATATTTT
j_call: TRBJ1-2; v_call: TRBV29-1; clone_size: -; d_call: -; cdr3_aa: CSVSENYGYTF; cdr3_nt: TGCAGCGTCTCGGAGAACTATGGCTACACCTTC
j_call: TRBJ2-3; v_call: TRBV19; clone_size: -; d_call: TRBD2; cdr3_aa: CASSIAWAGGSDTQYF; cdr3_nt: TGTGCCAGTAGTATCGCATGGGCGGGAGGATCAGATACGCAGTATTTT
j_call: TRBJ1-1; v_call: TRBV6-2/TRBV6-3; clone_size: -; d_call: -; cdr3_aa: CASSPNRENTEAFF; cdr3_nt: TGTGCCAGCAGCCCGAACAGGGAGAACACTGAAGCTTTCTTT
j_call: TRBJ1-1; v_call: TRBV19; clone_size: -; d_call: TRBD1; cdr3_aa: CASSPRGTGTVTEEAFF; cdr3_nt: TGTGCCAGTAGCCCCCGGGGAACCGGGACAGTCACCGAAGAAGCTTTCTTT
j_call: TRBJ2-5; v_call: TRBV18; clone_size: few; d_call: -; cdr3_aa: CASSPRSDGVQETQYF; cdr3_nt: TGTGCCAGCTCACCTAGGAGCGATGGGGTACAAGAGACCCAGTACTTC
j_call: TRBJ2-7; v_call: TRBV29-1; clone_size: -; d_call: -; cdr3_aa: CSVEGASYEQYF; cdr3_nt: TGCAGCGTTGAGGGGGCCTCCTACGAGCAGTACTTC
j_call: TRBJ2-1; v_call: TRBV7-3; clone_size: -; d_call: -; cdr3_aa: CASSLQGPRSYNEQFF; cdr3_nt: TGTGCCAGCAGCTTACAGGGTCCACGCTCCTACAATGAGCAGTTCTTC
j_call: TRBJ2-7; v_call: TRBV29-1; clone_size: -; d_call: TRBD2; cdr3_aa: CSVRLANYEQYF; cdr3_nt: TGCAGCGTAAGACTAGCAAACTACGAGCAGTACTTC
j_call: TRBJ2-7; v_call: TRBV28; clone_size: -; d_call: TRBD1; cdr3_aa: CASSLGMAGQGYEQYF; cdr3_nt: TGTGCCAGCAGTTTAGGTATGGCGGGACAGGGATACGAGCAGTACTTC
j_call: TRBJ1-6; v_call: TRBV6-5; clone_size: -; d_call: -; cdr3_aa: CASRSYNSPLHF; cdr3_nt: TGTGCCAGCCGTTCCTATAATTCACCCCTCCACTTT